This T cell receptor (beta chain) was sequenced during a study of blood T cell repertoires in COVID-19 (dated by TCRdb to the early 2020s). General notes on the study: The collaborator samples originated in the United States, Italy and Spain and spanned the acute and convalescent phases of COVID-19. The prospective study material was composed of cDNA or gDNA derived from T cells, B-cell-depleted T cells, or PBMCs. The dataset comprised deeply sampled blood TCRbeta repertoires from subjects exposed to, actively infected with, or recovered from COVID-19. A freely available public database, intended as a resource for researchers studying the immune response to SARS-CoV-2, is where the repertoires were released. Samples came from the ongoing ImmuneRACE study (first 160 participants) plus 1,254 subjects from 6 global collaborators. A de-identified subject ID, COVID-19 status, age in years and sex were almost always included in the sample metadata. Where available, HLA class I and class II types were taken from metadata supplied by the sample provider and were not determined by assay-based typing.

There are 16 amino acids in the CDR3, from cysteine to phenylalanine inclusive. Only the CDR3 portion is preserved as DNA: 48 bases, with reading frame beginning at the first base. The germline V gene (reference sequence) gives CDR1 as LNHDA and CDR2 as SQIVND. V is shortened by 6 bases, J by 0 bases, and the region joining them spans 14 bases. TCRbeta CDR3 regions were amplified from genomic DNA by means of the immunoSEQ Assay, a bias-controlled multiplex PCR. On the authors' methods: The number of nucleated cells in each sample was estimated from the amplification of reference gene primers within the assay. To quantify the absolute abundance of each unique TCRbeta CDR3 rearrangement, sequence reads were collapsed and filtered. For each sample, productive Simpson clonality was calculated as the square root of Simpson's diversity index across productive rearrangements. The table comes from immuneACCESS by way of TCRdb, which keeps in-frame sequences with V and J called. Part of the clones is missing from these tables; in studies checked, under half for an unresolved V gene and the rest for unknown reasons. V, J and clone size were drawn from that table, and D and trimming were deduced from the DNA. This sample gives more than 150,000 clones in total; 89% of them show up just once. The ten largest make up approximately 3% of the sample.

The investigation overall reported the following: Clinical and demographic metadata were provided uncurated, with the amount varying by source and participant.

On this clone itself: The antigen it recognizes is unknown. Base qualities are not at hand, and no much larger clone is one base apart.

Collaborating institutions collected whole blood in K2EDTA tubes following their own protocols. For TCRbeta analysis, collaborator samples were shipped as frozen whole blood, as isolated PBMCs, or as DNA extracted from either sample type. Sequencing input: peripheral blood. The chain is assembled from TRBV19 and TRBJ1-4, with a tentative D gene TRBD1 over 5 matching bases. This receptor was identified in a man aged 55 to 70 with acute or convalescent COVID-19. CDR3 reads: CASSWGGEATNEKLFF. The DNA is TGTGCCAGTAGCTGGGGAGGGGAAGCAACTAATGAAAAACTGTTTTTT.